The 18 T cell receptor beta chains in this list originate from one sample, sequenced in a study of T-cell reconstitution after alpha-beta-depleted transplantation in children. Preparing the TCRbeta library involved the use of unique molecular identifiers. TCRdb reprocessed the PCR reads with MiXCR, giving one entry per CDR3 protein. This table holds a few hundred thousand distinct CDR3 sequences, under 14% found once. The source was peripheral blood, collected 180 days after TCRalphabeta/CD19-depleted stem cell transplant. The receptors were gathered from a male patient between 2 and 10 years old who had a stem cell transplant for chronic granulomatous disease, so the T cells may come from the graft donor.

There are many counts of this clonotype. The chain couples TRBV7-2 to TRBJ1-4; a possible D gene is TRBD1 (6 bases). Trimming left V 6 bases short and J 8 bases short, with 22 bases between. The CDR3 loop spans 16 amino acids. CDR1 is SGHTA, CDR2 FQGNSA, per germline. CDR3 region: CASRDSSVRGGEKLFF. CDR3 bases: TGTGCCAGCAGGGATTCTTCCGTCAGGGGAGGGGAAAAACTGTTTTTT. The whole variable domain, remainder taken from reference TRBV7-2 and TRBJ1-4, is GAGVSQSPSNKVTEKGKDVELRCDPISGHTALYWYRQSLGQGLEFLIYFQGNSAPDKSGLPSDRFSAERTGGSVSTLTIQRTQQEDSAVYLCASRDSSVRGGEKLFFGSGTQLSVL.

This clonotype was detected ten times or more. The chain has TRBV6-1 and TRBJ1-3; D not certain. Trimming pared 7 bases from V and 8 bases from J, leaving 18 bases between. CDR3 length: 14 residues. Per the germline V gene, CDR1 is MNHNS and CDR2 is SASEGT. CDR3 sequence reads: CASIRDLTGYTIYF. DNA of the CDR3: TGTGCCAGCATCCGCGACCTTACCGGGTACACCATATATTTT.

This clonotype came up many times. The chain is built from TRBV5-6 and TRBJ2-1; D remains unclear. CDR3 length: 13 residues. The V end was cut by 2 bases, the J end by 3 bases, with 6 bases between. The germline CDR1 and CDR2 sequences are SGHDT and YYEEEE. The CDR3 loop reads CASSFTDYNEQFF. The CDR3 nucleotides read TGTGCCAGCAGCTTCACGGACTACAATGAGCAGTTCTTC.

Worth noting for this clonotype: A read error is possible here, since a much larger clone lies one base away. The CDR3 ends on some other residue instead of the conserved phenylalanine or tryptophan, so this is likely a read error. The gene calls are TRBV5-1 and TRBJ2-7, with TRBD1 matching over 8 bases. Looked up from germline, CDR1 is SGHRS and CDR2 is YFSETQ. Trimming at V came to 4 bases and at J to 4 bases, leaving 7 bases not matched to a gene. This CDR3 is 14 amino acids long. The CDR3 coding sequence is TGCGCCAGCAGCCGACAGGGGAGTAGTTACGAGCAGTACCTC. It encodes CASSRQGSSYEQYL.

This clonotype was detected only a few times. The rearrangement joins TRBV29-1 to TRBJ2-1, with 8 bases matching TRBD2. The CDR3 is 14 residues long. Trimming took 0 bases from V and 10 from J; bases not matched to a gene: 8. Germline V gene lookup returns CDR1 SQVTM and CDR2 ANQGSEA. The CDR3 is CSVEDRGGRGEQFF. In DNA, the CDR3 is TGCAGCGTTGAAGATCGGGGGGGGCGGGGGGAGCAGTTCTTC.

Many counts were recorded for this clonotype. The junction departs from the called germline gene at one end, perhaps through a read error. The chain employs TRBV29-1 and TRBJ2-1; D unclear. This CDR3 region has 10 residues. Germline lookup yields CDR1 SQVTM and CDR2 ANQGSEA. The CDR3 coding sequence is TGCAGCGTTGACATATATTCTTCGGTCTTC. Translated, it gives CSVDIYSSVF.

This clonotype has a count of ten or more. The rearrangement links TRBV29-1 to TRBJ1-2; maybe TRBD1 (5 bases). V shed 6 bases and J shed 6 bases, with 20 bases lying between them. The CDR3 sequence is 14 residues long. CDR1 is SQVTM, CDR2 ANQGSEA, per germline. CDR3 coding DNA: TGCAGCGTGGCAACGGGACCACAGAGGGATGGCTACACCTTC. This gives the protein CSVATGPQRDGYTF. The variable domain in full, with the rest retrieved from reference TRBV29-1 and TRBJ1-2, is SAVISQKPSRDICQRGTSLTIQCQVDSQVTMMFWYRQQPGQSLTLIATANQGSEATYESGFVIDKFPISRPNLTFSTLTVSNMSPEDSSIYLCSVATGPQRDGYTFGSGTRLTVV.

This clonotype was counted only a few times. The rearrangement uses TRBV7-8 and TRBJ2-7; D might be TRBD2 (5 bases). Germline CDR1 SGHVS, CDR2 FQNEAQ. V was clipped by 5 bases and J by 2 bases, with 22 bases between them. The CDR3 totals 17 residues. This CDR3 reads CASSPQQPGLLPYEQYF. The CDR3 DNA follows: TGTGCCAGCAGCCCCCAGCAGCCGGGATTATTACCCTACGAGCAGTACTTC. The full variable domain, with the rest looked up from reference TRBV7-8 and TRBJ2-7, is GAGVSQSPRYKVAKRGQDVALRCDPISGHVSLFWYQQALGQGPEFLTYFQNEAQLDKSGLPSDRFFAERPEGSVSTLKIQRTQQEDSAVYLCASSPQQPGLLPYEQYFGPGTRLTVT.

This clonotype showed up many times. The chain links TRBV15 to TRBJ2-1; no firm D call. This CDR3 contains 12 residues. The V end lost 5 bases, the J end lost 3 bases, and 5 bases lay between the germline ends. Germline CDR1 LNHNV, CDR2 YYDKDF (reference sequence). CDR3 region: CATSAGYNEQFF. CDR3 bases: TGTGCCACCAGCGCAGGCTACAATGAGCAGTTCTTC.

This clonotype came up many times. The V and J genes are TRBV2 and TRBJ2-2, with no clear D. The length of the CDR3 is 14 residues. Per germline, CDR1 SNHLY and CDR2 FYNNEI. The V and J ends lost 2 bases and 8 bases respectively, with 12 bases between them. The CDR3, as DNA: TGTGCCAGCAGTGAAAGGAGAACACCGGGGGAGCTGTTTTTT. Protein product: CASSERRTPGELFF. Complete variable domain (other parts from reference TRBV2 and TRBJ2-2): EPEVTQTPSHQVTQMGQEVILRCVPISNHLYFYWYRQILGQKVEFLVSFYNNEISEKSEIFDDQFSVERPDGSNFTLKIRSTKLEDSAMYFCASSERRTPGELFFGEGSRLTVL.

Concerning this clonotype: This may come from a read error, since a much larger clone is one base off. This chain links TRBV7-3 with TRBJ2-7; TRBD2 aligns across 12 bases. Unmatched junction bases numbered 5, after V lost 5 bases and J lost 3 bases. In germline, CDR1 is SGHTA, CDR2 FQGTGA. The CDR3 is made up of 15 amino acids. CDR3 sequence (DNA): TGTGCCAGCAGCCAAAGGACTAGCGGGATCTACGAGCAGTACTTC. Translation: CASSQRTSGIYEQYF. Full variable domain (missing parts from reference TRBV7-3 and TRBJ2-7): GAGVSQTPSNKVTEKGKYVELRCDPISGHTALYWYRQSLGQGPEFLIYFQGTGAADDSGLPNDRFFAVRPEGSVSTLKIQRTERGDSAVYLCASSQRTSGIYEQYFGPGTRLTVT.

This clonotype was observed at least ten times. Sequence at one end of the junction differs from germline and may be a read error. V is TRBV3-1 and J is TRBJ2-1; D is uncertain. Germline V gene data show CDR1 as LGHDT and CDR2 as YNNKEL (reference sequence). There are 10 residues in the CDR3. The CDR3 DNA reads TGTGCCAGCAGCCAAGAAACAAGAGTCTTC. It encodes CASSQETRVF.

This clonotype has a handful of counts. CDR3 sequence: CASSPEPGTPVSGELFF. The CDR3 DNA reads as TGTGCCAGCTCACCAGAGCCCGGGACCCCCGTTTCCGGGGAGCTGTTTTTT. The genes are TRBV18 and TRBJ2-2; D might be TRBD1 or TRBD2, each matching 5 bases. V was clipped by 2 bases and J by 6 bases, with 19 bases between them. Germline V lookup: CDR1 KGHSH, CDR2 LQKENI. This CDR3 has 17 amino acids.

In the case of this clonotype: A much larger clone sits a single nucleotide away, making a read error possible. This chain uses TRBV5-1 with TRBJ2-5, with no clear D. CDR1 and CDR2 (germline): SGHRS, YFSETQ. The CDR3 extends over 14 amino acids. The CDR3 loop reads CASSLYITQETQSF. DNA of the CDR3: TGCGCCAGCAGCTTGTATATTACCCAAGAGACCCAGTCCTTC.

At least ten counts were recorded for this clonotype. The V and J genes are TRBV4-3 and TRBJ1-2; D remains ambiguous. V was clipped by 0 bases and J by 2 bases, with 10 bases between them. Germline assignment: CDR1 LGHNA and CDR2 YSLEER. This CDR3 spans 15 amino acids. The CDR3 loop is CASSQERQRNYGYTF. CDR3 sequence (DNA): TGCGCCAGCAGCCAAGAAAGGCAGCGGAACTATGGCTACACCTTC.

This clonotype was seen at least ten times. The rearrangement uses TRBV20-1 and TRBJ2-7, with 11 bases that match TRBD2. The CDR3 has 14 residues. The trim removed 6 bases at V and 1 base at J, leaving 5 bases unmatched. The germline V gene has CDR1 DFQATT and CDR2 SNEGSKA (reference sequence). The CDR3 DNA sequence: TGCAGTGCAGTTAGCGGGAGGGAATCCTACGAGCAGTACTTC. It specifies CSAVSGRESYEQYF.

In this sample, this clonotype turned up many times. The chain uses TRBV20-1 and TRBJ2-3; 10 nucleotides align to TRBD2. The junction had 6 bases not matched to a gene; V was cut back by 5 bases and J by 4 bases. Germline CDR1 and CDR2: DFQATT and SNEGSKA (reference sequence). This CDR3 has 14 residues. CDR3 nucleotide sequence: TGCAGTGCTTCGGGGACTAGCGCCCCAGATACGCAGTATTTT. It yields the protein CSASGTSAPDTQYF.

This clonotype was observed a few times. The chain uses TRBV5-4 and TRBJ2-1; 11 bases line up with TRBD2. Trimming at V came to 5 bases and at J to 8 bases, leaving 12 bases not matched to a gene. The CDR3 runs 16 residues. Germline loops: CDR1 SGHNT, CDR2 YYREEE (reference sequence). In nucleotides, the CDR3 is TGTGCCAGCAGGCTCCGGGGGACTAGCGGAGGTGATGAGCAGTTCTTC. Protein: CASRLRGTSGGDEQFF.